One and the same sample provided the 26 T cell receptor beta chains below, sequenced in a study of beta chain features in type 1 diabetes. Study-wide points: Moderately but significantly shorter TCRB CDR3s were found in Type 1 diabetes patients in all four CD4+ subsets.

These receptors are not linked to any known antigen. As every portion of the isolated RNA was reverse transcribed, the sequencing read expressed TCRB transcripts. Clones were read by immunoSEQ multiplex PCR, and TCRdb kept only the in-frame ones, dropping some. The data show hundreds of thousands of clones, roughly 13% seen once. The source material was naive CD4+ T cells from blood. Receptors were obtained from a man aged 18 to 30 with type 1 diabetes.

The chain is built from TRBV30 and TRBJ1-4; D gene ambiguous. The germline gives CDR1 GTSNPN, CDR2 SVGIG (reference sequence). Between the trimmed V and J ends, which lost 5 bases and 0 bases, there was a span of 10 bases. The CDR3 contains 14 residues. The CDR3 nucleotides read TGTGCCTGGGGGATTATAACAACTAATGAAAAACTGTTTTTT. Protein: CAWGIITTNEKLFF.

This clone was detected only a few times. The CDR3 region is CASSYSVPVNTEAFF. The CDR3 DNA is TGTGCCAGCAGTTACTCGGTACCCGTGAACACTGAAGCTTTCTTT. The rearrangement links TRBV6-5 to TRBJ1-1, with no clear D. This CDR3 region has 15 residues. From germline, CDR1 is MNHEY and CDR2 SVGAGI. Trimming cost V 0 bases and J 0 bases, with 8 bases left between them.

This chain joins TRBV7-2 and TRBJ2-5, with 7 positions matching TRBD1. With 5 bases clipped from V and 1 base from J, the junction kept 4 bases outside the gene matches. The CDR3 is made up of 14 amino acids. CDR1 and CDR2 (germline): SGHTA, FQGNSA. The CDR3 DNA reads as TGTGCCAGCAGCAGCTACAGGGGCCAAGAGACCCAGTACTTC. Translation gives CASSSYRGQETQYF.

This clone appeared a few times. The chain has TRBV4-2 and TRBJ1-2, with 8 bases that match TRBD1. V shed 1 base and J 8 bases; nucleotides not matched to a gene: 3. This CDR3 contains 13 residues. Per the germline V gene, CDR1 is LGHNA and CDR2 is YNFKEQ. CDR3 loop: CASSQGTGRGYTF. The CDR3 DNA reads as TGTGCCAGCAGCCAAGGGACAGGGAGAGGCTACACCTTC.

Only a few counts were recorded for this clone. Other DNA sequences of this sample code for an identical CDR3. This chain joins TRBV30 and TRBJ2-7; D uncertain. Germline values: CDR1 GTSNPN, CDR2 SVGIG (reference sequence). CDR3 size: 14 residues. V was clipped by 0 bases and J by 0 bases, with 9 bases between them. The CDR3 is CAWSVRRPSYEQYF. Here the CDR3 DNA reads TGTGCCTGGAGTGTACGGAGACCCTCCTACGAGCAGTACTTC. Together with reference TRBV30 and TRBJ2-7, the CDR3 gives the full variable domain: SQTIHQWPATLVQPVGSPLSLECTVEGTSNPNLYWYRQAAGRGLQLLFYSVGIGQISSEVPQNLSASRPQDRQFILSSKKLLLSDSGFYLCAWSVRRPSYEQYFGPGTRLTVT.

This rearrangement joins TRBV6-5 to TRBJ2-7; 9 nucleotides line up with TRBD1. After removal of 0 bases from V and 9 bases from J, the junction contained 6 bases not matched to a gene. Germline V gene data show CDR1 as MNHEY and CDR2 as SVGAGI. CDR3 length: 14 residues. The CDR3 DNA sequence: TGTGCCAGCAGTTACTCGATTGGGACAGGGTGGCAGTACTTC. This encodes CASSYSIGTGWQYF.

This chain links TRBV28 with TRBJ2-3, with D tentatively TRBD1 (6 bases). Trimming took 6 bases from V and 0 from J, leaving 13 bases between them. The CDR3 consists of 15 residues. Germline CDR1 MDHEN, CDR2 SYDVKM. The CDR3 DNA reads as TGTGCCAGCAGGAGACAGGCCACTAGCACAGATACGCAGTATTTT. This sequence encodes CASRRQATSTDTQYF.

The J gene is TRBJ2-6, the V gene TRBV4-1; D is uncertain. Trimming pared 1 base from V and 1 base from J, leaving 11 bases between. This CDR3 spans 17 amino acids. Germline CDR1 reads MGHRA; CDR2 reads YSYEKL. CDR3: CASSQAELMSGANVLTF. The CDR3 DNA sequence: TGCGCCAGCAGCCAAGCGGAACTTATGTCTGGGGCCAACGTCCTGACTTTC.

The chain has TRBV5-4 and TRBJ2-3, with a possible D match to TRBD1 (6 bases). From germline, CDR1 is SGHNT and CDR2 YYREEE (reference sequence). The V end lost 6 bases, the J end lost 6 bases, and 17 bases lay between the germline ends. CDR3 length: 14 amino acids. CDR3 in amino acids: CASTATGFRDTQYF. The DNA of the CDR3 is TGTGCCAGCACCGCTACAGGGTTCCGTGATACGCAGTATTTT.

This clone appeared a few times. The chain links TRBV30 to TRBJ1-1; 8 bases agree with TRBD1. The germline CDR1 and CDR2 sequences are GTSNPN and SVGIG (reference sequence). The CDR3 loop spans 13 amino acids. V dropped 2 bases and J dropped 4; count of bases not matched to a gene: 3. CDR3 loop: CAWSKDRVTEAFF. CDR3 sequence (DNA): TGTGCCTGGAGTAAGGACAGGGTCACTGAAGCTTTCTTT.

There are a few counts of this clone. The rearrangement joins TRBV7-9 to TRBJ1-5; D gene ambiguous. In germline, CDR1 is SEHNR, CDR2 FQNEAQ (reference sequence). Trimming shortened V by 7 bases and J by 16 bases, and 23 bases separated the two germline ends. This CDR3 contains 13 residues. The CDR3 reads CASTLGSNHPPHF. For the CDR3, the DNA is TGTGCCAGCACCCTGGGGAGTAATCACCCCCCACATTTT.

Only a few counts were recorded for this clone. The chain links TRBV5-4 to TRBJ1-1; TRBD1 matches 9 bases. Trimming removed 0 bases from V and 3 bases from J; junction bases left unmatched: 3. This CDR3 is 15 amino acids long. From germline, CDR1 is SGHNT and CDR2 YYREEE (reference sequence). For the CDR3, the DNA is TGTGCCAGCAGCTTGGGGACAGGGGAGTACACTGAAGCTTTCTTT. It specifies CASSLGTGEYTEAFF.

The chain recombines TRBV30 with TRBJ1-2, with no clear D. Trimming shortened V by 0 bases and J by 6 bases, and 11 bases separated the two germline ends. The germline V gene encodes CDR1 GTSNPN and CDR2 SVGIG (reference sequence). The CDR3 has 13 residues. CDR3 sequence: CAWSVWGSHGYTF. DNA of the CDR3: TGTGCCTGGAGTGTTTGGGGTTCTCATGGCTACACCTTC.

The CDR3 DNA follows: TGTGCCAGCAGCCAAAACGGGGGGCTAGGACTAGCGGTTCCAGATACGCAGTATTTT. This gives the protein CASSQNGGLGLAVPDTQYF. The rearrangement uses TRBV13 and TRBJ2-3, with TRBD2 matching over 10 bases. After removal of 5 bases from V and 4 bases from J, the junction contained 18 bases not matched to a gene. From germline, CDR1 is PRHDT and CDR2 FYEKMQ (reference sequence). The CDR3 length is 19 residues.

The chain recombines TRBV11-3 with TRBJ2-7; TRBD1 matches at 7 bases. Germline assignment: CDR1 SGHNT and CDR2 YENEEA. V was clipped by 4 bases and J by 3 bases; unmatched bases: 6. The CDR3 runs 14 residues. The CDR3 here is CASSSNRQGYEQYF. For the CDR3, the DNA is TGTGCCAGCAGCTCCAACAGACAGGGCTACGAGCAGTACTTC.

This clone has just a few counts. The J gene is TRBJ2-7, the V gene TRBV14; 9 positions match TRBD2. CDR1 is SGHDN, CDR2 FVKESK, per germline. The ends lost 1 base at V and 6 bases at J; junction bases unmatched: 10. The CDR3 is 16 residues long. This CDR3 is CASSQVAGGPLGEQYF. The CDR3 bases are TGTGCCAGCAGCCAAGTGGCGGGGGGGCCTTTGGGCGAGCAGTACTTC.

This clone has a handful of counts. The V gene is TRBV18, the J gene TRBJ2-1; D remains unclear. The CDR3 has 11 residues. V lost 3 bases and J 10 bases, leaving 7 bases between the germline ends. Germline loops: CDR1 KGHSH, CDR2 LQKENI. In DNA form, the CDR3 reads TGTGCCAGCTCACCGCAGGAAGAGCAGTTCTTC. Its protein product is CASSPQEEQFF.

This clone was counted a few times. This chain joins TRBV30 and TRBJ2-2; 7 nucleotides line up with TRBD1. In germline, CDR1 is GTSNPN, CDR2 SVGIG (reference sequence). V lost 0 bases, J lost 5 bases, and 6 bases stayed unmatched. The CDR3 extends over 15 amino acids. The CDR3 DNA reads TGTGCCTGGAGTGTTTGGACAGGATTAACCGGGGAGCTGTTTTTT. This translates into CAWSVWTGLTGELFF.

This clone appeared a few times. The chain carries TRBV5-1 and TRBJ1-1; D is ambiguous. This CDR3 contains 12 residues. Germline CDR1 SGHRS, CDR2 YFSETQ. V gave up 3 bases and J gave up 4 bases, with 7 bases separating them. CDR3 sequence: CASSSAGTEAFF. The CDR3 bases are TGCGCCAGCAGCTCCGCCGGCACTGAAGCTTTCTTT. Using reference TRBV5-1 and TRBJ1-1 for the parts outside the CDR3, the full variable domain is KAGVTQTPRYLIKTRGQQVTLSCSPISGHRSVSWYQQTPGQGLQFLFEYFSETQRNKGNFPGRFSGRQFSNSRSEMNVSTLELGDSALYLCASSSAGTEAFFGQGTRLTVV.

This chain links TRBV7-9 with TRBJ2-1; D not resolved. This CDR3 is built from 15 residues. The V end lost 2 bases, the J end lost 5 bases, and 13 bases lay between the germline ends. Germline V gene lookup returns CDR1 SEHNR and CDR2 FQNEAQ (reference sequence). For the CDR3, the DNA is TGTGCCAGCAGCTTAATACCACCCACACACAATGAGCAGTTCTTC. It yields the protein CASSLIPPTHNEQFF.

The CDR3 spells CAWSPGVGYYGYTF. The CDR3 DNA reads TGTGCCTGGAGTCCCGGCGTCGGATACTATGGCTACACCTTC. This chain links TRBV30 with TRBJ1-2; D is unclear. There are 14 residues in the CDR3. Trimming took off 2 bases at V and 3 bases at J, with 13 bases between the two ends. Germline CDR1 GTSNPN, CDR2 SVGIG (reference sequence).

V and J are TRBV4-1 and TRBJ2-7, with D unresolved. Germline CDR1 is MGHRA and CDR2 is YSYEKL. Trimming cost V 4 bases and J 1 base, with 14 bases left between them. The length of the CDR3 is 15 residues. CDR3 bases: TGCGCCAGCAGCCTCCGAGAGCTTGAATCCTACGAGCAGTACTTC. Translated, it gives CASSLRELESYEQYF.

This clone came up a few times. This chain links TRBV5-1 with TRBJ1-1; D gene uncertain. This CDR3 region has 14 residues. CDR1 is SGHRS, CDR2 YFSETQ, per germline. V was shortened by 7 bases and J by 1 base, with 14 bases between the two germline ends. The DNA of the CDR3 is TGCGCCAGCCTGAGCGGTGTCGGGAACACTGAAGCTTTCTTT. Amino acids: CASLSGVGNTEAFF.

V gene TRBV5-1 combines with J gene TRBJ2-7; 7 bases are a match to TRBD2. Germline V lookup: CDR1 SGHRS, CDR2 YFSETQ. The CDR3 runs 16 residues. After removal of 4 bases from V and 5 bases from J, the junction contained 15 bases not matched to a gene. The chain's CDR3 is CASSLLGGDVLNEQYF. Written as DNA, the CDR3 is TGCGCCAGCAGCCTGCTGGGAGGGGATGTTCTGAACGAGCAGTACTTC.

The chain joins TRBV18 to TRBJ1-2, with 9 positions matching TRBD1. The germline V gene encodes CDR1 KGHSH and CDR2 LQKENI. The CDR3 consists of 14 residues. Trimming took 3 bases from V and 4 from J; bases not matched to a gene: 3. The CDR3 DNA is TGTGCCAGCTCACCCAACAGGGGGCTCTATGGCTACACCTTC. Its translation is CASSPNRGLYGYTF.

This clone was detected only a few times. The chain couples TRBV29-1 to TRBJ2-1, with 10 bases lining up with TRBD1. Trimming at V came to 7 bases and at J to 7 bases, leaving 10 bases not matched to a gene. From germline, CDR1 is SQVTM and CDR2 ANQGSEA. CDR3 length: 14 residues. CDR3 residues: CSADRGRVGNEQFF. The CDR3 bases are TGCAGCGCCGACAGGGGGCGCGTAGGGAATGAGCAGTTCTTC.